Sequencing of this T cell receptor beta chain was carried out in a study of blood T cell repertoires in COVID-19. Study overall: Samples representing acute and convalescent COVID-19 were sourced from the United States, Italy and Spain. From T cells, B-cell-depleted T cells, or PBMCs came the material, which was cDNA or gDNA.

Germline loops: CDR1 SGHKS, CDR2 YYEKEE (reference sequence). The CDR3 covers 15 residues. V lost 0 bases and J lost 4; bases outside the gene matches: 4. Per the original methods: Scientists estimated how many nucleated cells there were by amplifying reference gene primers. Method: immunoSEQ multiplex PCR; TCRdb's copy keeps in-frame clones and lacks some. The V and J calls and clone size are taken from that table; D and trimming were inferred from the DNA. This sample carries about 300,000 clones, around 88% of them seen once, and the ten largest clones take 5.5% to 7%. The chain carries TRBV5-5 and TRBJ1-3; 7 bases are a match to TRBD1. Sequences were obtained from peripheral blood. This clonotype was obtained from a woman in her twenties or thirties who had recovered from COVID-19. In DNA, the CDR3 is TGTGCCAGCAGCTTGGCTGTCAGGGGGGGAAACACCATATATTTT. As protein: CASSLAVRGGNTIYF.